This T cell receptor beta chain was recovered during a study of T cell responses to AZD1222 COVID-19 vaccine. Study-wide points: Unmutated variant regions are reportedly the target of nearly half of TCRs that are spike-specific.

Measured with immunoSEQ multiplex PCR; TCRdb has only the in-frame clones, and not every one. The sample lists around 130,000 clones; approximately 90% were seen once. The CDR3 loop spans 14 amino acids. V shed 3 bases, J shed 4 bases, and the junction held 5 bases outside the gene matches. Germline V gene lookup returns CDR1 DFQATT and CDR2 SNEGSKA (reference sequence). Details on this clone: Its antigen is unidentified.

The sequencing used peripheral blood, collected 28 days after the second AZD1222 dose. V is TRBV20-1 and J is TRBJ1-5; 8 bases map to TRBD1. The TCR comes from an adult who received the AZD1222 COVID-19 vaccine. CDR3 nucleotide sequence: TGCAGTGCTAGTACAGGGGGACCTAATCAGCCCCAGCATTTT. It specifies CSASTGGPNQPQHF.